The 5 T cell receptor beta chains given below trace back to one sample, sequenced in a study of shared clonotypes between healthy human individuals. The repertoire was sequenced with immunoSEQ multiplex PCR; TCRdb's copy has only in-frame clones and lacks some. The sample includes roughly 570,000 clones, 95% to 98% of them seen just once. Cells designated naive CD8 were CD45RO-negative and were positively selected for CCR7, with terminally differentiated effector memory CD45RA+ cells excluded. The sequencing sample was made of naive CD8+ T cells sorted from blood. These receptor sequences come from a man aged 25-45 years in good health.

The chain combines TRBV4-3 with TRBJ2-2; tentatively, D is TRBD1 or TRBD2 (5 bases each). The germline V gene encodes CDR1 LGHNA and CDR2 YSLEER. The CDR3 has 14 residues. Deletions cut 4 bases from V and 6 bases from J, with 12 bases between. The CDR3 protein is CASSLVLGAGELFF. The CDR3 DNA follows: TGCGCCAGCAGCCTCGTTCTGGGGGCCGGGGAGCTGTTTTTT.

The chain combines TRBV5-6 with TRBJ2-1; D gene ambiguous. In germline, CDR1 is SGHDT, CDR2 YYEEEE. The CDR3 loop spans 14 amino acids. Trimming stripped 1 base from V and 7 bases from J, with 12 bases between. The CDR3 protein is CASSLLSGLNEQFF. The CDR3, as DNA: TGTGCCAGCAGCTTGCTCTCTGGCCTGAATGAGCAGTTCTTC.

This chain joins TRBV6-5 and TRBJ2-7; 9 bases match TRBD2. This CDR3 has 15 amino acids. Germline V gives CDR1 MNHEY, CDR2 SVGAGI. V lost 2 bases, J lost 5 bases, and 7 bases stayed unmatched. The CDR3 loop reads CASSYGRGRDHEQYF. The CDR3 DNA sequence: TGTGCCAGCAGTTACGGACGCGGGAGGGACCACGAGCAGTACTTC.

This chain joins TRBV14 and TRBJ2-1; 11 bases fit TRBD2. V was clipped by 2 bases and J by 0 bases; unmatched bases: 6. CDR3 length: 18 amino acids. Looked up from germline, CDR1 is SGHDN and CDR2 is FVKESK. The CDR3 bases are TGTGCCAGCAGCCAATTCACCGGGACTAGCGGCTCCTACAATGAGCAGTTCTTC. Its protein product is CASSQFTGTSGSYNEQFF.

V gene TRBV29-1 combines with J gene TRBJ2-7; possibly TRBD1 for D (5 bases). The germline gives CDR1 SQVTM, CDR2 ANQGSEA. The CDR3 loop spans 11 amino acids. Trimming stripped 1 base from V and 6 bases from J, with 7 bases between. The CDR3 nucleotides read TGCAGCGTTGAAGCACAGGCCGAGCAGTACTTC. Protein sequence: CSVEAQAEQYF.